Here is one TCR beta chain with its context. It has no known antigen specificity. Per-base qualities were not stored, and no clone one base away is much larger. TCR beta CDR3 regions were amplified from RNA transcripts. The first round of RT-PCR for the TCR CDR3 was performed with the HTBI primer set and the Qiagen OneStep RT-PCR kit. A second multiplex PCR round built the libraries, followed by size selection and purification. Paired-end sequencing of the libraries was performed with 100 bp reads on an Illumina HiSeq2000. The study's processing was this. SOAPnuke was used to process the raw data, with reads discarded if the reads contained adapters or uncalled bases, had a mean Phred below 15, or lacked an exact constant-primer or identifier match. High-quality paired reads were merged using COPE v1.2.5, and each unique nucleotide sequence was defined as a clonotype. MiTCR v1.1 was used to align the clonotypes against IMGT TRBV, TRBD and TRBJ reference segments. Analysis was restricted to V-J combinations with a frequency above 0.0001, which covered 99.2% of repertoires. A TCS score was defined as the ratio between F50 (clonal expansion) and ExV (chaos), using BLOSUM62-based TCRdist between CDR3 peptides within each V-J. Welch's t-statistics and random forest reduced 450 to 600 V-J features to 13, which were used in a naive Bayes classifier (R e1071). The Morisita-Horn index was used to measure how similar the thyroid and blood repertoires were. TCRdb reprocessed the public reads (quality trimming at Q25 with fastp, clone calling with MiXCR) and kept in-frame beta chains. Records with the same CDR3 protein are collapsed into one entry carrying the most frequent genes and DNA. The V and J calls and clone size come from TCRdb's table, not from the authors' own analysis. The sample table lists nearly 750,000 distinct CDR3 sequences, roughly a third of them with a count of one. Around a third of the sample belongs to the ten largest clones.

These data are taken from a study of T cells in Graves' hyperthyroidism and ophthalmopathy (dated by TCRdb to 2018 to 2020). Regarding the study in general: Peripheral blood samples were taken at the time of initial diagnosis, prior to any treatment. The paper describes TCR Vbeta CDR3 sequencing of 120 to 150 peripheral blood samples, made up of some 40 ophthalmopathy patients, 70 to 75 hyperthyroidism patients and roughly 17 progressor patients. In addition, the study compared T-cell repertoires in thyroid tissue and in blood from six Graves' hyperthyroidism patients. Whether ophthalmopathy could be predicted prospectively was tested in an independent validation cohort made up of about 18 hyperthyroidism patients plus 17 patients who later progressed to ophthalmopathy. The 100 discovery patients were randomly split 7:3 into training and test sets. TCR V-J signatures able to tell the groups apart were searched for in a discovery cohort of about a hundred patients, of whom roughly 42 had Graves' ophthalmopathy and more than 55 had stable Graves' hyperthyroidism. After sampling, hyperthyroidism patients received methimazole starting at 30 mg daily, and ophthalmopathy patients received high-dose intravenous methylprednisolone.

Stable Graves' hyperthyroidism was defined as no progression to ophthalmopathy during 18 months of follow-up. Hyperthyroidism patients were aged 18 to 65 years and newly diagnosed, with disease duration of less than 2 months. Patients with uncontrolled infections, other autoimmune diseases, pregnancy or lactation were excluded. Diagnoses were based on clinical symptoms, serum thyroxine and TRAb, thyroid ultrasound and orbital computed tomography. Ficoll-Paque density gradient centrifugation was used to isolate PBMCs from approximately 11 ml of fresh peripheral blood. Total RNA was extracted using Trizol reagent, and RNA quality was assessed on an Agilent 2100 Bioanalyzer. The research as a whole found: Most expanded thyroid clonotypes (frequency above 0.001) were also detected in blood, suggesting blood repertoires may reflect thyroid immune responses. In validation, progression to ophthalmopathy was predicted by the model with 70% to 71% sensitivity and 72.22% specificity, a median of roughly six months before onset. In cross-validation, a model built on a 13 V-J signature told ophthalmopathy apart from stable hyperthyroidism with about 90% sensitivity and roughly 82% specificity, and in testing the same model reached 80%/75%. No statistical method was used to set the sample size in advance, and investigators knew the group allocation.

Deletion took 7 bases off V and 0 bases off J, with a span of 10 bases between the germline ends. The cysteine opens and the phenylalanine closes a CDR3 of 14 amino acids. The entry retains the CDR3 DNA only, 42 bases that are in frame from base 1. The sample comprised blood. The TCR comes from a woman in her 40s with Graves' hyperthyroidism. Here the chain combines TRBV12-3 or TRBV12-4 and TRBJ1-5, with no confidently assigned D gene. The CDR3 region has the sequence CASTHSGSNQPQHF. The nucleotide sequence reads as follows: TGTGCCAGCACCCATTCGGGTAGCAATCAGCCCCAGCATTTT.